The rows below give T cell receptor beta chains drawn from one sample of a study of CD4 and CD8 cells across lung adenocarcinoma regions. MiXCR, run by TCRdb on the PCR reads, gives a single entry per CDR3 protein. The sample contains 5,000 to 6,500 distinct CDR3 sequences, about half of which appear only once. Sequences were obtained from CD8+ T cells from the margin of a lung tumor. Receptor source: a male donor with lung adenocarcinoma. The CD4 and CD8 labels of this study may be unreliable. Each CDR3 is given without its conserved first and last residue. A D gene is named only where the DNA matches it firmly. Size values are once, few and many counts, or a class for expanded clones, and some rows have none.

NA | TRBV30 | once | AIQRRGARGEQF
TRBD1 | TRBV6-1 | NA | ASIRDRDYGYT
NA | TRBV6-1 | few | ASQPMTGGRNEQF
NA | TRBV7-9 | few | ASGRSDEQF
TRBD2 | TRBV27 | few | ASSPIGTSPGEQF
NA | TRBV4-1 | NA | ASSQGLASTVYGYT
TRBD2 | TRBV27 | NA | ASRRDYPGSDEQY
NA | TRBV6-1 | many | ASSLRDRHQPQH
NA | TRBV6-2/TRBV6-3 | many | ASRLDRYNEQF
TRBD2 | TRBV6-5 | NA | ASSYTTGSGKQY
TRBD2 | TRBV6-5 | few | ASSYQSGTSTDTQY
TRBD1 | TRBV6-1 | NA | ASSEAREAGGYEQY
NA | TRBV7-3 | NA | ASSLGVSGDTQY
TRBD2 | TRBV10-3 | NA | AIGPGRGAGTDMQY
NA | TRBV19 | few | ASTGQWTEAF
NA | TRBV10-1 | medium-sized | ASSESGGPLETQY
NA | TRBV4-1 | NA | ASSQDREKQF
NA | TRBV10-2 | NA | ASSEGEKLF
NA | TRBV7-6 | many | ASSFGRQETQY
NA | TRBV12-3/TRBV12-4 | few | ASSFTGVEQY
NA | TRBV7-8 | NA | ASSPYVNEQF
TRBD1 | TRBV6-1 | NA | ASTDRTGGPGELF
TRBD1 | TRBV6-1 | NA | ASSEYLGQGQEQY